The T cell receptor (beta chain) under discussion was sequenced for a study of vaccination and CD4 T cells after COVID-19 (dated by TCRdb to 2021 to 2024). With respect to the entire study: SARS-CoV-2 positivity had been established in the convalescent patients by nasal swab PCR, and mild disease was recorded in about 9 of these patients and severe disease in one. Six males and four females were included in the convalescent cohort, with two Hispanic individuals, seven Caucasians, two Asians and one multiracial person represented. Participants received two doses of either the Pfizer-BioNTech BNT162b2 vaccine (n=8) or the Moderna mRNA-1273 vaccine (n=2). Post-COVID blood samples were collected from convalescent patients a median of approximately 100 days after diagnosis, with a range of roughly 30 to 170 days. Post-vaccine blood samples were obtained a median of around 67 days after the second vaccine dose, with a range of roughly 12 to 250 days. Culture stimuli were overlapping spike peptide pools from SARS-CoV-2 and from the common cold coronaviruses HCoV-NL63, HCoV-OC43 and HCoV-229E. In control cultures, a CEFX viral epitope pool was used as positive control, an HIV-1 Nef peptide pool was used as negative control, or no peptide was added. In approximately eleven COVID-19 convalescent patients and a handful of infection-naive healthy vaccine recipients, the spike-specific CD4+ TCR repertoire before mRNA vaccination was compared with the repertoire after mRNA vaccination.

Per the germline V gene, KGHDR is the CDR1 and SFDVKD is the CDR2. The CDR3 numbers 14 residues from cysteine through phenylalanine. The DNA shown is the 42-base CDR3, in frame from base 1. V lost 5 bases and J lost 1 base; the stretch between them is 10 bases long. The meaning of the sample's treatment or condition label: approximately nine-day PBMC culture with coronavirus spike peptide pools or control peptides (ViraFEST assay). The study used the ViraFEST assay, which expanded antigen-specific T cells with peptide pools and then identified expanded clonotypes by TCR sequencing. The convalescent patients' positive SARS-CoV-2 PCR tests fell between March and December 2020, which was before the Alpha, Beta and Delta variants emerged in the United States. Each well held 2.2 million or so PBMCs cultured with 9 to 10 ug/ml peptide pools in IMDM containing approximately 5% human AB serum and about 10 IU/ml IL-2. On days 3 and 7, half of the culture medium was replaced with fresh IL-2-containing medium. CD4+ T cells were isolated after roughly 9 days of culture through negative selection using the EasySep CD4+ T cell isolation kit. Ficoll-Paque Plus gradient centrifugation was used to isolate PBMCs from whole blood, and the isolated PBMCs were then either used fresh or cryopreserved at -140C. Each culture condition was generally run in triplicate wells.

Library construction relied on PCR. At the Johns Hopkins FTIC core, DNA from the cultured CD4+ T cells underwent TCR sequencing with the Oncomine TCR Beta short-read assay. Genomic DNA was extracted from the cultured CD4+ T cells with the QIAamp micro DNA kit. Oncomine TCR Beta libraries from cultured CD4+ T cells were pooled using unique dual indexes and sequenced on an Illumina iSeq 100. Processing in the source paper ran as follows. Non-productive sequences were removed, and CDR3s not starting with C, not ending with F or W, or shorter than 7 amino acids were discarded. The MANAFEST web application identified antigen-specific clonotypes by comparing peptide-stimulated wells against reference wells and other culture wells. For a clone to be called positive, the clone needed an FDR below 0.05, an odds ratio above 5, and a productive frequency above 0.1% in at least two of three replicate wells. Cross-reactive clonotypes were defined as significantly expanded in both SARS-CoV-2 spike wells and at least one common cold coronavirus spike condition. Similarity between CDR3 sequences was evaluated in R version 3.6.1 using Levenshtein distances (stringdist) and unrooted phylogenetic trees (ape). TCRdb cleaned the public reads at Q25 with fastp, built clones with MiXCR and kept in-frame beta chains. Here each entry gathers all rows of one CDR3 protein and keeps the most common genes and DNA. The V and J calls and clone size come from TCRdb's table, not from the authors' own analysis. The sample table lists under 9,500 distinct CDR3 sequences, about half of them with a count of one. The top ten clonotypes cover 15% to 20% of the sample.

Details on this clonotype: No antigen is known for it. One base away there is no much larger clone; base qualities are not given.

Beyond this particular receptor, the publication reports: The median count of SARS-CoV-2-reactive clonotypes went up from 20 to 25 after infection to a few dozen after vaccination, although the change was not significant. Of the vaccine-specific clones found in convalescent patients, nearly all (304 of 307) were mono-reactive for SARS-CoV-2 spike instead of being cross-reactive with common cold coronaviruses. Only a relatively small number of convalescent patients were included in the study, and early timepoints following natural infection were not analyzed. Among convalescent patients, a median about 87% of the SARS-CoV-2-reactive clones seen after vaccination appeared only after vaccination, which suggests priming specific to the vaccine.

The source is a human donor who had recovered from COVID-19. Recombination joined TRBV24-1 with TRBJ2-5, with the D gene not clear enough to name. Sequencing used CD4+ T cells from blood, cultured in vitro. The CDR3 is CATSGKPLQETQYF. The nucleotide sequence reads TGTGCCACCAGTGGAAAGCCTCTCCAAGAGACCCAGTACTTC.